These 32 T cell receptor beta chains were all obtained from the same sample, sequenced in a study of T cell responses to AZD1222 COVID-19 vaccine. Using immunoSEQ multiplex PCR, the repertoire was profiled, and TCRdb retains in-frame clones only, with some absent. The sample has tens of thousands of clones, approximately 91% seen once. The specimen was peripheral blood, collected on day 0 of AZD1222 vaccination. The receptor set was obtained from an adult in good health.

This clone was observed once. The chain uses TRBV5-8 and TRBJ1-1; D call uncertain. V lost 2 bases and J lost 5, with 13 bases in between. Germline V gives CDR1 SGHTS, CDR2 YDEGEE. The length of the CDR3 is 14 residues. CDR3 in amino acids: CASSFIMRRTEAFF. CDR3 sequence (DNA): TGTGCCAGCAGCTTTATAATGAGACGGACTGAAGCTTTCTTT.

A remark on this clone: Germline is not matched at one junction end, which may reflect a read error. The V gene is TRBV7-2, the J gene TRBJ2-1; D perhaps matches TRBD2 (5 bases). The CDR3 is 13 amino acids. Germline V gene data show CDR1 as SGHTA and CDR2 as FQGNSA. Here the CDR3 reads CASSLAVGNEQFF. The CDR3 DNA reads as TGTGCCAGCAGCCTAGCAGTGGGGAATGAGCAGTTCTTC.

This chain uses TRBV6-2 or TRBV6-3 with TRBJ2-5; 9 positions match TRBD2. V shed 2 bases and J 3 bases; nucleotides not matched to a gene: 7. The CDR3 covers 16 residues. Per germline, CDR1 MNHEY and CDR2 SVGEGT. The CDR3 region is CASSYSIAGEKETQYF. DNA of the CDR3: TGTGCCAGCAGTTACAGTATAGCGGGGGAGAAAGAGACCCAGTACTTC.

The CDR3 coding sequence is TGTGCCAGCAGCCCGCAGGGTAGAACCAGGGGTTCACCCCTCCACTTT. It is translated as CASSPQGRTRGSPLHF. The chain recombines TRBV5-6 with TRBJ1-6; the D gene is possibly TRBD1 (6 bases). The CDR3 is 16 amino acids. From germline, CDR1 is SGHDT and CDR2 YYEEEE. The V end lost 4 bases, the J end lost 9 bases, and 20 bases lay between the germline ends.

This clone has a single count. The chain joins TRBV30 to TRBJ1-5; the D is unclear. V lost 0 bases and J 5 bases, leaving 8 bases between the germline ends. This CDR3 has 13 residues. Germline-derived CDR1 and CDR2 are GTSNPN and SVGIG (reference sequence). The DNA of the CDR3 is TGTGCCTGGAGTGTCGGCCGGGATCAGCCCCAGCATTTT. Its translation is CAWSVGRDQPQHF.

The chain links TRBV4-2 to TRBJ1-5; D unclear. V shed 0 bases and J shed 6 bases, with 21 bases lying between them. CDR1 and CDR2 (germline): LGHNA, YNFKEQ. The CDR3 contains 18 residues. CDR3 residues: CASSQDYNSPLKSQPQHF. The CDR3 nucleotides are TGTGCCAGCAGCCAAGATTATAACAGCCCCTTGAAGAGTCAGCCCCAGCATTTT.

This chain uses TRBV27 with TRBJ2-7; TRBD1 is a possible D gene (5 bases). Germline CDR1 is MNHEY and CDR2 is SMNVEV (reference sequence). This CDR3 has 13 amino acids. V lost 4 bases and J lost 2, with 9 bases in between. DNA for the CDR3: TGTGCCAGCAGTTCGGCAGGGCCCTACGAGCAGTACTTC. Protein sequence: CASSSAGPYEQYF.

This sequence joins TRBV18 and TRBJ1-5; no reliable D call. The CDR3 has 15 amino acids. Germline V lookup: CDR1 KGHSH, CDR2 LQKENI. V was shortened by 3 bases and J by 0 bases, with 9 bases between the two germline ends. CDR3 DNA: TGTGCCAGCTCACCCTTTGGGGATAGCAATCAGCCCCAGCATTTT. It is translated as CASSPFGDSNQPQHF.

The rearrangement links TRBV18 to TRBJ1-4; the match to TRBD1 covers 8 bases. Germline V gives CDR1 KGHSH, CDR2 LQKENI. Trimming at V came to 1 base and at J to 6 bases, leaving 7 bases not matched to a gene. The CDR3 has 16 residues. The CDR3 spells CASSPLRQGQDEKLFF. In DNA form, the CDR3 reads TGTGCCAGCTCACCACTTAGACAGGGACAGGATGAAAAACTGTTTTTT.

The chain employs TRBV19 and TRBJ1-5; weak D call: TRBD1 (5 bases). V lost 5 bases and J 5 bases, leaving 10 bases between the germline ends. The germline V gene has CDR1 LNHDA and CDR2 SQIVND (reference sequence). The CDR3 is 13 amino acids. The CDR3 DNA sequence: TGTGCCAGTAGTCCCCAGACAGATCAGCCCCAGCATTTT. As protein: CASSPQTDQPQHF.

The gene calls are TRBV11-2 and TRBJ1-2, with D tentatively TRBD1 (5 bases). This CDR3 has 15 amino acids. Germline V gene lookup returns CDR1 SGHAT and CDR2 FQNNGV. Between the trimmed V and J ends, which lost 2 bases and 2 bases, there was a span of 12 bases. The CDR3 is CASSLTLRGNYGYTF. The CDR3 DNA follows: TGTGCCAGCAGCTTAACTCTAAGGGGAAACTATGGCTACACCTTC.

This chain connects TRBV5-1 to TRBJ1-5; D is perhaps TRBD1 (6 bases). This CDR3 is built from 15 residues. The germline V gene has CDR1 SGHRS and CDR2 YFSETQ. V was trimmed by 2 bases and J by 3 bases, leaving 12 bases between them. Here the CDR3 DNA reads TGCGCCAGCAGCTTAACGGGGGGCAACAATCAGCCCCAGCATTTT. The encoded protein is CASSLTGGNNQPQHF.

The CDR3 region is CASSLVGQMNQPQHF. The DNA of the CDR3 is TGTGCCAGCAGCTTAGTGGGACAGATGAATCAGCCCCAGCATTTT. V is TRBV7-3 and J is TRBJ1-5; 7 nucleotides agree with TRBD1. Unmatched junction bases numbered 5, after V lost 2 bases and J lost 4 bases. This CDR3 comprises 15 residues. Germline V gene lookup returns CDR1 SGHTA and CDR2 FQGTGA.

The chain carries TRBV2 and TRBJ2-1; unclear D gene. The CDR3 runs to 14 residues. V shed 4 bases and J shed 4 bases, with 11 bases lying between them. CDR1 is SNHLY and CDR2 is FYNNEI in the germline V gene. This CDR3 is CASSVDSGYNEQFF. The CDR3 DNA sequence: TGTGCCAGCAGTGTAGACTCAGGTTACAATGAGCAGTTCTTC.

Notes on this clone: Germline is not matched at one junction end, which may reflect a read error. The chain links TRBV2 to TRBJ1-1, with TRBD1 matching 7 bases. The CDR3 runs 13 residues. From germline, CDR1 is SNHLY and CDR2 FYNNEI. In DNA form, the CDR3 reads TGTGCCAGCACTACGACAGGGAACCCTGAAGCTTTCTTT. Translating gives CASTTTGNPEAFF.

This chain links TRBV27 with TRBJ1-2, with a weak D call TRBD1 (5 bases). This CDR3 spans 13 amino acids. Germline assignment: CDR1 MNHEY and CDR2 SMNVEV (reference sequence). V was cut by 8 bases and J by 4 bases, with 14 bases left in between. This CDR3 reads CASGDPGGYGYTF. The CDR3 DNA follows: TGTGCCAGCGGGGACCCGGGGGGCTATGGCTACACCTTC.

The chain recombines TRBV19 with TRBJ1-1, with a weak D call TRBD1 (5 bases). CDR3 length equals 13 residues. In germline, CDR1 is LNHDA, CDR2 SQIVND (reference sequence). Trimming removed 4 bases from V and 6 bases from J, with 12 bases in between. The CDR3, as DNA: TGTGCCAGTAGTACCCAGGGTGCCCCTGAAGCTTTCTTT. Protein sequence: CASSTQGAPEAFF.

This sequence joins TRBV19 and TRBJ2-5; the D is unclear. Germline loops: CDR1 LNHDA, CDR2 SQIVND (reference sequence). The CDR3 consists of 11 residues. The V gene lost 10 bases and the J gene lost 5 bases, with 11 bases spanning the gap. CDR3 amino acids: CATSMGETQYF. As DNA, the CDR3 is TGTGCCACCTCTATGGGGGAGACCCAGTACTTC.

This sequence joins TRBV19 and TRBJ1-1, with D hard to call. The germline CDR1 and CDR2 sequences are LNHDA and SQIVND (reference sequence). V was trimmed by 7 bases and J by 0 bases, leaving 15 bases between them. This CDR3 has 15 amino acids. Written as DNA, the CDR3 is TGTGCCAGTAAACCGGGGAGTCGGGTGAACACTGAAGCTTTCTTT. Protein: CASKPGSRVNTEAFF. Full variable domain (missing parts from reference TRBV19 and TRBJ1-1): DGGITQSPKYLFRKEGQNVTLSCEQNLNHDAMYWYRQDPGQGLRLIYYSQIVNDFQKGDIAEGYSVSREKKESFPLTVTSAQKNPTAFYLCASKPGSRVNTEAFFGQGTRLTVV.

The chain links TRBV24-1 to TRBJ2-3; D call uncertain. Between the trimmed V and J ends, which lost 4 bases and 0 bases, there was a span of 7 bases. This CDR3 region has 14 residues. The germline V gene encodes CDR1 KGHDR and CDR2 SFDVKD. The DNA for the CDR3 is TGTGCCACCAGTGAATCCCGTAGCACAGATACGCAGTATTTT. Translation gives CATSESRSTDTQYF.

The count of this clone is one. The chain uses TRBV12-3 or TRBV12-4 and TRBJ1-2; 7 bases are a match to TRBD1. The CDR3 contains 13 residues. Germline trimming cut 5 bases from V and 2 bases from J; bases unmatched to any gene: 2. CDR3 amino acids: CASSIQGNYGYTF. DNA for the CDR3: TGTGCCAGCAGTATACAGGGGAACTATGGCTACACCTTC.

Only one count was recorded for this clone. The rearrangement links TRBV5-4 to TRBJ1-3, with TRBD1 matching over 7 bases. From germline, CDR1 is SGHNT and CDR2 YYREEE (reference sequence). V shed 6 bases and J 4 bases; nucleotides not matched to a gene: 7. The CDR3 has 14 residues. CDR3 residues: CASTKPGQGNTIYF. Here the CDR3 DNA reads TGTGCCAGCACCAAGCCGGGACAGGGAAACACCATATATTTT. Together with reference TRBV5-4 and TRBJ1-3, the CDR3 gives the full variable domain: ETGVTQSPTHLIKTRGQQVTLRCSSQSGHNTVSWYQQALGQGPQFIFQYYREEENGRGNFPPRFSGLQFPNYSSELNVNALELDDSALYLCASTKPGQGNTIYFGEGSWLTVV.

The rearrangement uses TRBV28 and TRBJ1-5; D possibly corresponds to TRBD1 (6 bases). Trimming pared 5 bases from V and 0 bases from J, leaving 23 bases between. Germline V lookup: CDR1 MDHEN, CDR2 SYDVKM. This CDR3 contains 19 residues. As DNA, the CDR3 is TGTGCCAGCAGTCCCCGAGGGGGGACCTCCAATCTTAGCAATCAGCCCCAGCATTTT. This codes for CASSPRGGTSNLSNQPQHF.

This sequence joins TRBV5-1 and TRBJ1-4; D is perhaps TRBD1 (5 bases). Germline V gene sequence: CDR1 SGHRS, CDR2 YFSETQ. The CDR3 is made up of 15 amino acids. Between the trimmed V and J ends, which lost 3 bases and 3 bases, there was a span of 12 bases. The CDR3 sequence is CASSSAGGANEKLFF. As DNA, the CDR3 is TGCGCCAGCAGCTCCGCGGGGGGAGCTAATGAAAAACTGTTTTTT.

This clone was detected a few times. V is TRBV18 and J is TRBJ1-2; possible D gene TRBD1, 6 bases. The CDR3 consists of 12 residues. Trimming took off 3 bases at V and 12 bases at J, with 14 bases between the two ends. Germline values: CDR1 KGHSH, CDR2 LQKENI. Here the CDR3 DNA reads TGTGCCAGCTCACCCCTTCAAGGGGGAAACACCTTC. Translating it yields CASSPLQGGNTF.

In DNA, the CDR3 is TGTGCCAGCGCAGCAACAGGGGCCTGGCCCTCTAACTATGGCTACACCTTC. Its protein is CASAATGAWPSNYGYTF. This sequence joins TRBV7-2 and TRBJ1-2, with 7 positions matching TRBD1. This CDR3 spans 17 amino acids. Germline CDR1 reads SGHTA; CDR2 reads FQGNSA. The junction had 15 bases not matched to a gene; V was cut back by 8 bases and J by 0 bases.

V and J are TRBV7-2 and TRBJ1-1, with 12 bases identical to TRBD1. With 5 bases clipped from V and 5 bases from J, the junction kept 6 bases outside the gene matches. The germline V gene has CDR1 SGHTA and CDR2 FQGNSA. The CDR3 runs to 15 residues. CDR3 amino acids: CASSVSGQGATEAFF. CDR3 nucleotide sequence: TGTGCCAGCAGCGTTTCGGGACAGGGGGCAACTGAAGCTTTCTTT.

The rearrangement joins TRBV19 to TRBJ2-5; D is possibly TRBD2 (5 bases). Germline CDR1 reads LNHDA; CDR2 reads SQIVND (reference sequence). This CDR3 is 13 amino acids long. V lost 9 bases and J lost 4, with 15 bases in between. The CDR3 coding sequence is TGTGCCAGCGCTTGGACCGGAGGAGAGACCCAGTACTTC. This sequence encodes CASAWTGGETQYF. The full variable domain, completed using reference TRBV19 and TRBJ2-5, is DGGITQSPKYLFRKEGQNVTLSCEQNLNHDAMYWYRQDPGQGLRLIYYSQIVNDFQKGDIAEGYSVSREKKESFPLTVTSAQKNPTAFYLCASAWTGGETQYFGPGTRLLVL.

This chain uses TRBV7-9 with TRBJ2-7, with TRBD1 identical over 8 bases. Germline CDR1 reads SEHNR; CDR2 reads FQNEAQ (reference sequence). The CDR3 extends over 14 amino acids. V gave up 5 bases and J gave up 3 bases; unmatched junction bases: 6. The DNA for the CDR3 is TGTGCCAGCAGCGCGGGACAGGCGAACTACGAGCAGTACTTC. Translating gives CASSAGQANYEQYF.

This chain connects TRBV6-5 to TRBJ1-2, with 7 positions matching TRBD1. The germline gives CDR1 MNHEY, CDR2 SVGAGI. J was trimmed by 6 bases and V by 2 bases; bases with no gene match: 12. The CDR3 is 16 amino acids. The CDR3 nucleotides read TGTGCCAGCAGTTACACCCCCTATGACAGGGTTAATGGCTACACCTTC. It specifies CASSYTPYDRVNGYTF.

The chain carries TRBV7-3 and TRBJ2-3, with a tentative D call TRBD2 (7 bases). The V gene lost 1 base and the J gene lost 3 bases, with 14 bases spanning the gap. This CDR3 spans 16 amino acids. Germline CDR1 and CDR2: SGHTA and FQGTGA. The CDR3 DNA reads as TGTGCCAGCAGCTTAAATGGGGGGGCACGAACAGATACGCAGTATTTT. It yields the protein CASSLNGGARTDTQYF. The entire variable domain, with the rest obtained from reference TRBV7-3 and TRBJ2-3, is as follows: GAGVSQTPSNKVTEKGKYVELRCDPISGHTALYWYRQSLGQGPEFLIYFQGTGAADDSGLPNDRFFAVRPEGSVSTLKIQRTERGDSAVYLCASSLNGGARTDTQYFGPGTRLTVL.

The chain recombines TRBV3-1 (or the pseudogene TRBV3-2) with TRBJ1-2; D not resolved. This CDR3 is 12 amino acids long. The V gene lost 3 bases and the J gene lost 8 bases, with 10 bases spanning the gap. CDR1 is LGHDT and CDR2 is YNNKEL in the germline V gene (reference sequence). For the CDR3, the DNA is TGTGCCAGCAGCCAGGATTACCAGGGCTACACCTTC. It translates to CASSQDYQGYTF.